This T cell receptor beta chain is drawn from a study of tumor-infiltrating lymphocytes in oesophageal squamous cell carcinoma. The CDR3 runs 11 residues. Per the germline V gene, CDR1 is MNHEY and CDR2 is SVGEGT. V was trimmed by 8 bases and J by 0 bases, leaving 2 bases between them. TCRdb re-derived calls from the PCR reads in MiXCR, one entry per CDR3 protein. The data hold under 20,000 distinct CDR3 sequences, with 40% to 55% observed a single time. The chain combines TRBV6-2 or TRBV6-3 with TRBJ1-3; D is ambiguous. The receptor's source is a male donor with esophageal squamous cell carcinoma. Sequencing was done on a sample of esophageal tumor tissue. Here the CDR3 reads CASLSGNTIYF. In nucleotides, the CDR3 is TGTGCCAGCCTCTCTGGAAACACCATATATTTT.